These 2 T cell receptor beta chains were sequenced from one sample in a study of shared clonotypes between healthy human individuals. The repertoire was sequenced with immunoSEQ multiplex PCR; TCRdb's copy has only in-frame clones and lacks some. The table includes some 2,500,000 clones, more than 85% detected once. Sequencing was done on a sample of naive CD4+ T cells from PBMCs. Subset noted: CD45RA+ positively selected. The receptors stem from a man aged 18 to 30 in good health. Some clones in this sample may be carry-over from other donors' samples.

V gene TRBV5-1 combines with J gene TRBJ1-4; 7 nucleotides align to TRBD1. Germline V gene sequence: CDR1 SGHRS, CDR2 YFSETQ. The CDR3 has 16 amino acids. V shed 4 bases, J shed 0 bases, and the junction held 6 bases outside the gene matches. CDR3: CASSPDRPATNEKLFF. The CDR3, as DNA: TGCGCCAGCAGCCCGGACAGGCCTGCAACTAATGAAAAACTGTTTTTT.

V usage is TRBV27 and J usage is TRBJ2-1, with 8 bases that match TRBD1. CDR1 is MNHEY, CDR2 SMNVEV, per germline (reference sequence). CDR3 length equals 14 residues. V trimming: 1 base; J trimming: 7 bases; junction bases outside the gene matches: 3. The CDR3 DNA sequence: TGTGCCAGCAGTTTATTGACAGGGGTAAATGAGCAGTTCTTC. Translated: CASSLLTGVNEQFF.